This TCR beta chain originates from a study of blood T cell repertoires in COVID-19. As for the study in general: The study drew acute and convalescent COVID-19 samples from the United States, Italy and Spain. Nucleic acid was either cDNA or gDNA, and it came from T cells, B-cell-depleted T cells, or PBMCs.

Authors' processing steps: For nucleated cells, counts were estimated from reference gene primer amplification. The repertoire was sequenced with immunoSEQ multiplex PCR; TCRdb's copy has only in-frame clones and lacks some. Clonal size and the V and J genes are those of that table, whereas D and trimming came from the DNA. The data show approximately 180,000 clones, more than 75% seen once. Notes on this clone: The identical CDR3 is also encoded by other nucleotide sequences in the sample.

Between the trimmed V and J ends, which lost 4 bases and 2 bases, there was a span of 6 bases. CDR3 size: 13 residues. Germline lookup yields CDR1 KGHDR and CDR2 SFDVKD. V usage is TRBV24-1 and J usage is TRBJ2-3; unclear D gene. The sequence came from a middle-aged man with active or convalescent COVID-19. The sequencing input was peripheral blood. This chain's CDR3 is CATSDPNTDTQYF. DNA of the CDR3: TGTGCCACCAGTGACCCCAACACAGATACGCAGTATTTT.